A selection of T cell receptor beta chains follows, all from one sample in a study of T cells after yellow fever vaccination. TCRdb re-called the 5' RACE reads with MiXCR, one entry per CDR3 protein. The sample holds hundreds of thousands of distinct CDR3 sequences; around a sixth are singletons and the top ten take roughly a sixth. The sequencing here drew on PBMCs, taken before the yellow fever booster vaccination. The receptors here all came from a man in his late teens or twenties who received the YFV17D yellow fever vaccine. Each CDR3 is given without its conserved first and last residue. D genes are given only for firm matches.

d_call	j_call	v_call	cdr3_aa
-	TRBJ2-2	TRBV2	ASWPGTVNTGELF
-	TRBJ1-1	TRBV4-2	ASSQRQVTEAF
-	TRBJ1-4	TRBV4-3	ASSQDGGRLEKLF
TRBD2	TRBJ2-3	TRBV13	ASSTQASGGDTDTQY
-	TRBJ2-1	TRBV5-1	ASSLEVAGYNEQF
-	TRBJ2-1	TRBV7-7	ASSRLGAGNEQF
-	TRBJ2-3	TRBV6-6	ASSHPGTDTQY
-	TRBJ1-1	TRBV7-9	ASSPGRVTEAF
TRBD1	TRBJ1-1	TRBV5-1	ASSQTGSVTEAF
-	TRBJ2-1	TRBV7-3	ASSLMPNSYNEQF
TRBD1	TRBJ2-5	TRBV6-2/TRBV6-3	ASRPQGWYETQY
-	TRBJ2-5	TRBV10-3	AISAGVKTQY
TRBD2	TRBJ2-5	TRBV29-1	SVSFSGGSQETQY
-	TRBJ2-3	TRBV10-3	ASGAVEVWDTQY
TRBD1	TRBJ1-2	TRBV6-1	ASSLLTGPPT
TRBD1	TRBJ1-1	TRBV25-1	ASDREEGEAF
-	TRBJ1-1	TRBV6-5	ASSTRAGVGRTEAF
-	TRBJ2-1	TRBV5-1	ASRYTGIVYNEQF
-	TRBJ1-2	TRBV6-6	ASRGARDNYGYT
-	TRBJ1-5	TRBV7-2	ASSFGVSNQPQH
-	TRBJ2-6	TRBV19	ASTGVMAGANVLT
TRBD1	TRBJ1-5	TRBV6-5	ASSYRTGGGQPQH
-	TRBJ2-1	TRBV27	ASSLGSARVF
-	TRBJ1-2	TRBV12-3/TRBV12-4	ASGPGQRTYGYT
-	TRBJ1-6	TRBV5-1	ASSLGFSSPLH
TRBD1	TRBJ1-2	TRBV24-1	ATSVLGQACYGYT
-	TRBJ2-5	TRBV2	ASKVEETQY
TRBD2	TRBJ2-4	TRBV7-9	ASSATGLAGPWGIQY